A single sample is the source of the 9 T cell receptor beta chains below, sequenced in a study of blood T cells in healthy people across ages. A second roughly 6 to 11 cycle PCR used barcoded and J-beta primers. TCRdb re-called the 5' RACE reads through MiXCR, storing one row per CDR3 protein. Among around 1.5 million distinct CDR3 sequences listed, approximately 38% were seen once. Specimen: blood. These receptors all stem from a woman between 18 and 29 years old in good health.

In its sample, this clonotype was seen a few times. This chain joins TRBV12-3 or TRBV12-4 and TRBJ2-5; TRBD2 aligns across 11 bases. The last part of the DNA fits TRBJ2-7 better; the J call may be wrong. The CDR3 runs 14 residues. DNA for the CDR3: TGTGCCAGCACCCTGGGACTAGCGGCGCCCGAGCAGTACTTC. Translation: CASTLGLAAPEQYF.

The V and J genes are TRBV5-1 and TRBJ1-2, with D possibly being TRBD1 (6 bases). V was pared by 4 bases and J by 4 bases, with 17 bases between. This CDR3 is built from 15 residues. Germline V gene sequence: CDR1 SGHRS, CDR2 YFSETQ. The CDR3 region is CASSADSGVAYGYTF. The DNA of the CDR3 is TGCGCCAGCAGCGCCGACTCAGGGGTGGCCTATGGCTACACCTTC.

Only a few counts were recorded for this clonotype. The chain is built from TRBV27 and TRBJ2-3, with 10 bases matching TRBD2. The CDR3 spans 15 residues. Germline V gives CDR1 MNHEY, CDR2 SMNVEV (reference sequence). V trimming: 5 bases; J trimming: 2 bases; junction bases outside the gene matches: 4. The CDR3 coding sequence is TGTGCCAGCAGTGTACTAGCGGGAAACACAGATACGCAGTATTTT. Its protein is CASSVLAGNTDTQYF.

This clonotype was recorded at least ten times. V usage is TRBV29-1 and J usage is TRBJ2-7; weak D call: TRBD2 (6 bases). The CDR3 has 11 residues. The V and J ends lost 4 bases and 3 bases respectively, with 7 bases between them. Germline V CDR1 and CDR2: SQVTM, ANQGSEA. The CDR3 bases are TGCAGCGTTGCGGGAGTCTACGAGCAGTACTTC. Its protein product is CSVAGVYEQYF.

The J gene is TRBJ1-5, the V gene TRBV6-2 or TRBV6-3, with 7 bases lining up with TRBD1. V gave up 0 bases and J gave up 3 bases; unmatched junction bases: 8. Germline values: CDR1 MNHEY, CDR2 SVGEGT. The CDR3 consists of 17 residues. CDR3 loop: CASSYSKGRGPNQPQHF. In DNA form, the CDR3 reads TGTGCCAGCAGTTACTCGAAGGGAAGGGGGCCCAATCAGCCCCAGCATTTT.

This clonotype was seen just once. The chain employs TRBV7-8 and TRBJ2-7; the D is unclear. The CDR3 has 14 amino acids. Germline V gene lookup returns CDR1 SGHVS and CDR2 FQNEAQ. The ends were cut back, 4 bases at V and 3 bases at J, with 13 bases in the middle. CDR3: CASSSAGPLYEQYF. The CDR3 coding sequence is TGTGCCAGCAGCTCGGCTGGACCACTCTACGAGCAGTACTTC.

This clonotype was seen a few times. The chain recombines TRBV4-1 with TRBJ2-5; D call uncertain. CDR3 size: 16 residues. Trimming stripped 3 bases from V and 4 bases from J, with 18 bases between. Looked up from germline, CDR1 is MGHRA and CDR2 is YSYEKL. CDR3 residues: CASSQLVGIVAETQYF. CDR3 DNA: TGCGCCAGCAGCCAGCTCGTAGGGATCGTAGCAGAGACCCAGTACTTC.

V usage is TRBV4-1 and J usage is TRBJ1-1, with D unclear. The CDR3 loop spans 16 amino acids. Germline CDR1 MGHRA, CDR2 YSYEKL. Trimming took off 1 base at V and 4 bases at J, with 16 bases between the two ends. The CDR3 sequence is CASSQGPFSELTEAFF. CDR3 in DNA: TGCGCCAGCAGCCAAGGCCCCTTTTCAGAACTCACTGAAGCTTTCTTT.

The CDR3, as DNA: TGCAGTGCTAGCTCACAGGGACAGGGGGCATATGATGGCTACACCTTC. Protein sequence: CSASSQGQGAYDGYTF. V gene TRBV20-1 combines with J gene TRBJ1-2, with 12 bases aligning to TRBD1. The CDR3 runs to 16 residues. Losses at the gene ends were 3 bases for V and 6 bases for J; bases not matched to a gene: 11. CDR1 and CDR2 (germline): DFQATT, SNEGSKA (reference sequence).